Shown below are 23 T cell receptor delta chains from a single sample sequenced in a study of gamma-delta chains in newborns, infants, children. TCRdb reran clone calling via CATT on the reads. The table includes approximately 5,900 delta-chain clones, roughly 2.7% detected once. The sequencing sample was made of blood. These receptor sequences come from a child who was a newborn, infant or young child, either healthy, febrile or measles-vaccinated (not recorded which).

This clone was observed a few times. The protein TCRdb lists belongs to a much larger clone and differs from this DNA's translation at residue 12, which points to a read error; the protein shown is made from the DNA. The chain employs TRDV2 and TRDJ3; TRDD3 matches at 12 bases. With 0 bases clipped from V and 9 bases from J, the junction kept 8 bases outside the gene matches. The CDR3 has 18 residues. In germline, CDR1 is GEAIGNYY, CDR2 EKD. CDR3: CACDTVLGDTRGTRQMFF. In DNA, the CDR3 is TGTGCCTGTGACACCGTACTGGGGGATACACGGGGCACCCGACAGATGTTTTTC.

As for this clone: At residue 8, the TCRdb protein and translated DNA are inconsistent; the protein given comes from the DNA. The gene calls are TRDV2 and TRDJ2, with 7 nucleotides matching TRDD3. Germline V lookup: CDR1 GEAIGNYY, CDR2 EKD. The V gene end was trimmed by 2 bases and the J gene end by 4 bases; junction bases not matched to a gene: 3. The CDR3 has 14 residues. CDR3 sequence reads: CACDKWGTTAQLFF. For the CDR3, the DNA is TGTGCCTGTGACAAATGGGGGACGACAGCACAACTCTTCTTT.

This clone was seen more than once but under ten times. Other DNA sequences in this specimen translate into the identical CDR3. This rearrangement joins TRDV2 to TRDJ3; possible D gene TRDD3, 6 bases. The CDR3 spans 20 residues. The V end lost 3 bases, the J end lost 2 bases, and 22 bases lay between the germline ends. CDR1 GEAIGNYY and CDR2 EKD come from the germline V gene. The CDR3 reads CACDSVLGDTGPWDTRQMFF. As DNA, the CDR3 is TGTGCCTGTGACTCAGTACTGGGTGATACGGGACCCTGGGACACCCGACAGATGTTTTTC.

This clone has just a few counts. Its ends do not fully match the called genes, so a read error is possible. CDR3 coding DNA: TGTGCTCTTGGGGAACTAGGGGGTGGTCATCAGTGGGGGATTCGATATGCTTTGGCAGCACAACTCTTCTTT. Encoded protein: CALGELGGGHQWGIRYALAAQLFF. This chain links TRDV1 with TRDJ2, with 8 positions matching TRDD3. Germline assignment: CDR1 TSWWSYY and CDR2 QGS. The CDR3 has 24 residues.

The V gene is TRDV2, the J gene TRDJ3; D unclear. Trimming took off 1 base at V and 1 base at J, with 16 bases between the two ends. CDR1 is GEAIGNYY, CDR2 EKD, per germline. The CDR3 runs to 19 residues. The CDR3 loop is CACDTGSYGGSWDTRQMFF. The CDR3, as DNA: TGTGCCTGTGACACGGGTTCTTACGGAGGGTCCTGGGACACCCGACAGATGTTTTTC.

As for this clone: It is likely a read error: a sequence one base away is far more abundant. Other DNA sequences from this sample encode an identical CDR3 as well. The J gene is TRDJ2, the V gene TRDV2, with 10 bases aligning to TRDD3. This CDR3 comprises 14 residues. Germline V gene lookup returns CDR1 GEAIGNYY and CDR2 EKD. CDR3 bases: TGTGCCTGTGACACCGTGGGGGATACAGCACAGCTCTTCTTT. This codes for CACDTVGDTAQLFF.

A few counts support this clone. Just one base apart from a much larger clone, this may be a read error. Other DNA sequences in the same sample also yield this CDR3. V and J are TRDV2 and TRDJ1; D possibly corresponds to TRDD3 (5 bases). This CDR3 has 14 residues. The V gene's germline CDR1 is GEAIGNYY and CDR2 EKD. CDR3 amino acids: CACDTVEGSDKLIF. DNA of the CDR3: TGTGCCTGTGACACCGTCGAGGGATCCGACAAACTCATCTTT.

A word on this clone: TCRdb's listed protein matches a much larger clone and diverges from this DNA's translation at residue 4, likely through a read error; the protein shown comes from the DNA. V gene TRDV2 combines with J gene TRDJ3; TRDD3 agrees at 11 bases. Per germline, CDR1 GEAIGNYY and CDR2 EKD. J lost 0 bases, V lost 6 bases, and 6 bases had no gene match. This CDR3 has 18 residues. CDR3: CACYHTGGYSWDTRQMFF. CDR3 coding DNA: TGTGCCTGTTACCATACTGGGGGATACTCCTGGGACACCCGACAGATGTTTTTC.

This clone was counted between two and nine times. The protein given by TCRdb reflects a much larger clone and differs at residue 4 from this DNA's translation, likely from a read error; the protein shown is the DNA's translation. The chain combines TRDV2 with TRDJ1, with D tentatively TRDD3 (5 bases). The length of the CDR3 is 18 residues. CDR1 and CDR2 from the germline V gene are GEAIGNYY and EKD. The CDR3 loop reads CACGTVSPRSGDTDKLIF. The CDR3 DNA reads TGTGCCTGTGGCACCGTTTCACCTCGGTCGGGGGACACCGATAAACTCATCTTT.

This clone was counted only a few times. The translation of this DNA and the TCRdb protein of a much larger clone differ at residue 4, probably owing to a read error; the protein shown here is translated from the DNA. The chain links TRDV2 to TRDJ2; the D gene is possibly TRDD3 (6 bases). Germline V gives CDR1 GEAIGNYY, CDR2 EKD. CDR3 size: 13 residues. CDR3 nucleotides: TGTGCCTGTAACACCTGGGGGACAGCACAACTCTTCTTT. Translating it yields CACNTWGTAQLFF.

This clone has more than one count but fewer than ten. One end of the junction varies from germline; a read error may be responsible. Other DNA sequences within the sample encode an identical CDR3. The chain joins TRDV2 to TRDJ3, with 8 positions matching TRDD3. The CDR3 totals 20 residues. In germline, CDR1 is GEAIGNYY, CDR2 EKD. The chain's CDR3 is CACDTVLGALNSWDTRQMFF. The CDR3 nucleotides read TGTGCCTGTGACACCGTACTGGGGGCCCTAAACTCCTGGGACACCCGCCAGATGTTTTTC.

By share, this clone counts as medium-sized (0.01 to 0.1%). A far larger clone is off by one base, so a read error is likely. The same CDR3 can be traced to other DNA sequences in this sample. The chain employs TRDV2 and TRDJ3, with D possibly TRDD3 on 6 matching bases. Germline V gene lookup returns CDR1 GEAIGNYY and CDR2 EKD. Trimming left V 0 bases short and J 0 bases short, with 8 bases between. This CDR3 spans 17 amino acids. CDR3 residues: CACDTWGGSWDTRQMFF. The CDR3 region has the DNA TGTGCCTGTGACACCTGGGGGGGCTCCTGGGACACCCGACAGATGTTTTTC.

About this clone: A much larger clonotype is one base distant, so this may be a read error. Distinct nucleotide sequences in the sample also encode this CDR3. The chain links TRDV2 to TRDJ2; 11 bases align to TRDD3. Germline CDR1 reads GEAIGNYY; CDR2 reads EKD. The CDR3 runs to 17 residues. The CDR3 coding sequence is TGTGCCTGTGACGTACTGGGGGATAACCTTTTGACGGCACAACTCTTCTTT. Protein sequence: CACDVLGDNLLTAQLFF.

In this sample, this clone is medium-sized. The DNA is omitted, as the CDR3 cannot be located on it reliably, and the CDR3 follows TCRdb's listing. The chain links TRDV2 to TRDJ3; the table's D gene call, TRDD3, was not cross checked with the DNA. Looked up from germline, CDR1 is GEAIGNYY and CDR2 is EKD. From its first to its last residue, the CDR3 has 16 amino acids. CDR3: CACDALWEWDTRQMFF.

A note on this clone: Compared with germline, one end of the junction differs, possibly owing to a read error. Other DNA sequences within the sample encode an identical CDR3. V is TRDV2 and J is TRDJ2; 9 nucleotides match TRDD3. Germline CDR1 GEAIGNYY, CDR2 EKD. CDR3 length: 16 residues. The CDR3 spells CACDTVGDKVTAQLFF. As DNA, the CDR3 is TGTGCCTGTGACACGGTGGGGGATAAGGTGACAGCACAACTGTTCTTT.

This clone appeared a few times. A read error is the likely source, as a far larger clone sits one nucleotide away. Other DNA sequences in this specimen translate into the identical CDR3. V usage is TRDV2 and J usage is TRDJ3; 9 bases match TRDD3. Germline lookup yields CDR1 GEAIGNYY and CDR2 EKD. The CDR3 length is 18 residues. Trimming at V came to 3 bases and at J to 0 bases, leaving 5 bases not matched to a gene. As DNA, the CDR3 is TGTGCCTGTGACGTATTGGGGGATAGCTCCTGGGACACCCGACAGATGTTTTTC. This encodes CACDVLGDSSWDTRQMFF.

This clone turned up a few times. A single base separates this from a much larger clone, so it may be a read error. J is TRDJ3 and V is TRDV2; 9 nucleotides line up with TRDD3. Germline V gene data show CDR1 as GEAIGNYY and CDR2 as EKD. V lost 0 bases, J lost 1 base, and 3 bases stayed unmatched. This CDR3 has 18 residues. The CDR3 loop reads CACDTVLGESWDTRQMFF. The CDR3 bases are TGTGCCTGTGACACCGTACTGGGGGAGTCCTGGGACACCCGACAGATGTTTTTC.

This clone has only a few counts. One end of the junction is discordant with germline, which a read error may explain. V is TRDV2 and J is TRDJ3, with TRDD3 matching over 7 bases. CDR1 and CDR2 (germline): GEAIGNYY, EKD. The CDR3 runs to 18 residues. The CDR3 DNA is TGTGCCCGTGACACCTGGGGGTCGGAGCCCTGGGACACCCGACAGATGTTTTTC. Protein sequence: CARDTWGSEPWDTRQMFF.

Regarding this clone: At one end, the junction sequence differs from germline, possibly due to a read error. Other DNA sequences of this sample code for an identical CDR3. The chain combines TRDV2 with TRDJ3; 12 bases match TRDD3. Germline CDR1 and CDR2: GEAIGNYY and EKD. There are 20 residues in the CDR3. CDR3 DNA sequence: TGTGCCTGTGACTCCCTGGGGGATACGCCTAGCTCCTGGGACACCCGGCAGATGTTTTTC. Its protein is CACDSLGDTPSSWDTRQMFF.

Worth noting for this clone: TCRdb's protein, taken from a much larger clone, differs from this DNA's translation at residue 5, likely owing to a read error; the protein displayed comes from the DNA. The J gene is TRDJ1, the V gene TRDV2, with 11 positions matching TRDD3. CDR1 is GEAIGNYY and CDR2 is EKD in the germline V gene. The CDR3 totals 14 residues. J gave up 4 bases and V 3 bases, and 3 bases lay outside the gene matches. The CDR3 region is CACDHWGIDDKLIF. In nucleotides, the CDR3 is TGTGCCTGTGACCACTGGGGGATAGACGATAAACTCATCTTT.

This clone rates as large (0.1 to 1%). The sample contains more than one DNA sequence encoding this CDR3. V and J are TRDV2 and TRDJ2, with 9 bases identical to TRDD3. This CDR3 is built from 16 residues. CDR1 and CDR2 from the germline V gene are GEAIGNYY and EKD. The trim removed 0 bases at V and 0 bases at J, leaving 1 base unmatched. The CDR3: CACDTVGDTLTAQLFF. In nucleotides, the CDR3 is TGTGCCTGTGACACCGTGGGGGATACTTTGACAGCACAACTCTTCTTT.

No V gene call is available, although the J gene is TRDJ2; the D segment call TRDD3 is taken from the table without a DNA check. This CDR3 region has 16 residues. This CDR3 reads CACDTVGATLTAQLFF. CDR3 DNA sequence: TGTGCCTGTGACACCGTGGGGGCTACTTTGACAGCCCAACTCTTCTTT.

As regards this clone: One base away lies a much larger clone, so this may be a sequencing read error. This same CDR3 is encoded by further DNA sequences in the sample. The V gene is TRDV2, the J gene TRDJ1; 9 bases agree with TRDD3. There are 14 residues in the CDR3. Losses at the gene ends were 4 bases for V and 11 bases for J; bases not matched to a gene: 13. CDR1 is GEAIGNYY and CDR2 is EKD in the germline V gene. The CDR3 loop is CACDPVLGDQRLIF. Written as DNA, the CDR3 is TGTGCCTGTGATCCGGTACTGGGGGACCAGAGGCTCATCTTT.